This T cell receptor beta chain was sequenced during a study of regulatory T cells in long-lasting Graves disease. In this sample, this clonotype turned up a few times. In building TCR beta libraries, iRepertoire HTBI primers were used together with Arm-PCR of CDR3 regions. TCRdb passed the multiplex PCR reads through MiXCR, listing each CDR3 protein once. In the table there are over 350,000 distinct CDR3 sequences, 20% of which are singletons. The time point was: persistent/refractory GD, antithyroid drugs over 5 years with positive TRAb. The TCR library used RNA extracted from PBMCs. The clonotype was recovered from a female donor with Graves disease. Specimen: peripheral blood mononuclear cells (PBMCs), collected when the disease was refractory, from a patient treated with antithyroid drugs.

CDR3 loop: CASSVQGWDSPLHF. The CDR3 nucleotides are TGTGCCAGCAGCGTACAGGGCTGGGATTCACCCCTCCACTTT. The chain joins TRBV9 to TRBJ1-6, with a weak D call TRBD1 (5 bases). CDR3 length: 14 amino acids. The V end was cut by 1 base, the J end by 8 bases, with 10 bases between. Germline V CDR1 and CDR2: SGDLS, YYNGEE.